This TCR beta chain came from a study of patients and donors after allogeneic stem cell transplantation. TCRdb passed the RT-PCR reads through MiXCR, listing each CDR3 protein once. The sample carries roughly 940,000 distinct CDR3 sequences, roughly 17% recorded once. The sequenced material came from blood, either unsorted or a sorted T cell fraction (not recorded which). This receptor was identified in a human donor who was either an allogeneic HSCT recipient or a stem cell or donor lymphocyte infusion donor (not recorded which). It is not recorded whose cells these are; they may come from a transplant donor.

CDR3 residues: CSAVTGGDYGYTF. The CDR3, as DNA: TGCAGTGCTGTTACAGGGGGGGACTATGGCTACACCTTC. The chain links TRBV20-1 to TRBJ1-2; TRBD1 matches 8 bases. V shed 5 bases and J 3 bases; nucleotides not matched to a gene: 5. CDR3 length: 13 residues. Germline V lookup: CDR1 DFQATT, CDR2 SNEGSKA (reference sequence).